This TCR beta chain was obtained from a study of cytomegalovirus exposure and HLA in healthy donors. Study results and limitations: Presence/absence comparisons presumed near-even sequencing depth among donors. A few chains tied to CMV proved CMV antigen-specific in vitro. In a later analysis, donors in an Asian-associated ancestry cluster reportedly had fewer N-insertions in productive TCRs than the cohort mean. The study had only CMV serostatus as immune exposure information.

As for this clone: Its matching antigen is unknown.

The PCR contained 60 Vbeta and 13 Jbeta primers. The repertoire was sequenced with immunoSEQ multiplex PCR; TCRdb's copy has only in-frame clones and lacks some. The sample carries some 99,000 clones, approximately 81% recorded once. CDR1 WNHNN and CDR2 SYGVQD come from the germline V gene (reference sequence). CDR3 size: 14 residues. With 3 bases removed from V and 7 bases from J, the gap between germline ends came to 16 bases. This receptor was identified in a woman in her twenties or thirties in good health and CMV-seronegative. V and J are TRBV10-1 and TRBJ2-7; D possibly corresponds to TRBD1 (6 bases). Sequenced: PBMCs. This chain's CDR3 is CASSDGTPPKEQYF. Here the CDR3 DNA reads TGCGCCAGCAGTGATGGGACACCCCCTAAAGAGCAGTACTTC.